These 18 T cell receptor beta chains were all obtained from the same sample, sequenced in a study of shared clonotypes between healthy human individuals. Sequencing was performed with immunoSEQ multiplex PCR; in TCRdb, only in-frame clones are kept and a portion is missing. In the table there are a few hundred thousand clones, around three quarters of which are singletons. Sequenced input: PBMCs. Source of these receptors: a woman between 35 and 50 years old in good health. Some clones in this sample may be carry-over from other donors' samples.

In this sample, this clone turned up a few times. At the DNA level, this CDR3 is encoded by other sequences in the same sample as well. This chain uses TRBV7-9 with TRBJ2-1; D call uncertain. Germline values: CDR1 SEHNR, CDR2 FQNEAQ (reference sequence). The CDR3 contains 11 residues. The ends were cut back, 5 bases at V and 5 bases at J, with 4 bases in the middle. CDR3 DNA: TGTGCCAGCAGCAACGACAATGAGCAGTTCTTC. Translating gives CASSNDNEQFF.

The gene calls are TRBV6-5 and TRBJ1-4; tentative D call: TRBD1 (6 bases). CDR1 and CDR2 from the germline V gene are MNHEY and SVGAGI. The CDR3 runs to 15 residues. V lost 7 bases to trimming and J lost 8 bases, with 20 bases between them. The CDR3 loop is CASTRGTGSQEKLFF. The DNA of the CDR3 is TGTGCCAGCACCAGGGGAACAGGGTCGCAGGAAAAACTGTTTTTT.

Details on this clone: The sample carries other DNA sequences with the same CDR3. This CDR3 reads CASNPSGRVYEQYF. CDR3 bases: TGTGCCAGCAACCCCAGCGGGAGAGTCTACGAGCAGTACTTC. The chain joins TRBV27 to TRBJ2-7; 8 bases are a match to TRBD2. Germline V gene data show CDR1 as MNHEY and CDR2 as SMNVEV (reference sequence). The CDR3 sequence is 14 residues long. V shed 7 bases, J shed 3 bases, and the junction held 8 bases outside the gene matches.

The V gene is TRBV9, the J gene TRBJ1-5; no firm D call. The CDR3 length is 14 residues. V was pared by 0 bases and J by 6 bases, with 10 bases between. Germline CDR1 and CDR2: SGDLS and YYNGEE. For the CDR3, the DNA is TGTGCCAGCAGCGTAGGTCTTGCAGCTCAGCCCCAGCATTTT. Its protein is CASSVGLAAQPQHF.

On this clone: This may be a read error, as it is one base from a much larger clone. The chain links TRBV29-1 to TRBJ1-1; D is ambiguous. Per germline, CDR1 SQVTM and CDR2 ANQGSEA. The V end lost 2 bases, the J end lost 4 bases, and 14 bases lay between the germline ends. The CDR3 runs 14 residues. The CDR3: CSVETPDGCTEAFF. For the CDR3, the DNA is TGCAGCGTTGAAACACCCGACGGATGCACTGAAGCTTTCTTT.

The CDR3 is CASSQALGQGWTEAFF. The CDR3 DNA is TGTGCCAGCAGCCAAGCCCTCGGACAGGGGTGGACTGAAGCTTTCTTT. The V gene is TRBV14, the J gene TRBJ1-1; TRBD1 agrees at 9 bases. J lost 5 bases, V lost 1 base, and 8 bases had no gene match. The germline V gene has CDR1 SGHDN and CDR2 FVKESK. This CDR3 is built from 16 residues.

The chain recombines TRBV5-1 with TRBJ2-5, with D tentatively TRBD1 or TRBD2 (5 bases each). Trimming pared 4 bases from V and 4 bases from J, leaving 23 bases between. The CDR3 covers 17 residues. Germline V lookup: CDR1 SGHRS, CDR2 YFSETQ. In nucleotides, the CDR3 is TGCGCCAGCAGCCCGTCCGGGGCCGGTTCAAGGGGAGAGACCCAGTACTTC. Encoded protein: CASSPSGAGSRGETQYF.

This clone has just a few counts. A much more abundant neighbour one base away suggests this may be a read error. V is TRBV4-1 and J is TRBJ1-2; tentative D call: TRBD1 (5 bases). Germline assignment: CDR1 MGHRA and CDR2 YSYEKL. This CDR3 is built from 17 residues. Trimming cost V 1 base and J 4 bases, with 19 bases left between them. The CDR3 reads CASSQAPGQGTSYGYTF. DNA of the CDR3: TGCGCCAGCAGCCAAGCCCCGGGGCAGGGAACTAGCTATGGCTACACCTTC.

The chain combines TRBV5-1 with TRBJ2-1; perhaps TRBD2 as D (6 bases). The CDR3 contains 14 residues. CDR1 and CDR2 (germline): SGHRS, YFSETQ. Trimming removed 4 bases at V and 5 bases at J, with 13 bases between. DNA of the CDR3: TGCGCCAGCAGCCCGGGGGATGCCAACAATGAGCAGTTCTTC. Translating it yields CASSPGDANNEQFF.

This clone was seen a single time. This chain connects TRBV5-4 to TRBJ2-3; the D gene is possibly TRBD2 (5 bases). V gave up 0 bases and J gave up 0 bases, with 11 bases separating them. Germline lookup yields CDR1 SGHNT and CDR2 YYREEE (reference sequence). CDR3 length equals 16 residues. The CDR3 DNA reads TGTGCCAGCAGCTTGGTAGGAGCGGTTAGCACAGATACGCAGTATTTT. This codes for CASSLVGAVSTDTQYF.

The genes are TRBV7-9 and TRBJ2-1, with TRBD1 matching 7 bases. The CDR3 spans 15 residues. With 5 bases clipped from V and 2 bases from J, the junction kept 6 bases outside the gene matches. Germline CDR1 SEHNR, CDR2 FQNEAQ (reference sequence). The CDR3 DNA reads TGTGCCAGCAGCCAGCCGGGACAGACCTACAATGAGCAGTTCTTC. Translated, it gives CASSQPGQTYNEQFF.

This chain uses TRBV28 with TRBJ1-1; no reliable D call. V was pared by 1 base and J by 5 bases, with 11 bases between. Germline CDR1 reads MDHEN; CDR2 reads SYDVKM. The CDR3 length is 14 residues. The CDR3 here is CASSLLREGTEAFF. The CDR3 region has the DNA TGTGCCAGCAGTTTATTAAGGGAGGGAACTGAAGCTTTCTTT.

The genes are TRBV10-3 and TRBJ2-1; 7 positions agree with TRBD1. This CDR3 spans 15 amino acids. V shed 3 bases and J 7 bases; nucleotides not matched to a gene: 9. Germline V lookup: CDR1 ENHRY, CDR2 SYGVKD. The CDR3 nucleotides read TGTGCCATCAGTGAAATGACAGGGAACCATAATGAGCAGTTCTTC. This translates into CAISEMTGNHNEQFF.

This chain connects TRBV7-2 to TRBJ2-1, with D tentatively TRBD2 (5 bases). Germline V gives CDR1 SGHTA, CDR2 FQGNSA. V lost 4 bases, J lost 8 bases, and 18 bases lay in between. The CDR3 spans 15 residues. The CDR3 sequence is CASSSKGSWRDEQFF. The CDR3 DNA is TGTGCCAGCAGCTCTAAAGGGAGCTGGCGCGATGAGCAGTTCTTC. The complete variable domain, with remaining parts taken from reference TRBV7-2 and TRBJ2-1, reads GAGVSQSPSNKVTEKGKDVELRCDPISGHTALYWYRQSLGQGLEFLIYFQGNSAPDKSGLPSDRFSAERTGGSVSTLTIQRTQQEDSAVYLCASSSKGSWRDEQFFGPGTRLTVL.

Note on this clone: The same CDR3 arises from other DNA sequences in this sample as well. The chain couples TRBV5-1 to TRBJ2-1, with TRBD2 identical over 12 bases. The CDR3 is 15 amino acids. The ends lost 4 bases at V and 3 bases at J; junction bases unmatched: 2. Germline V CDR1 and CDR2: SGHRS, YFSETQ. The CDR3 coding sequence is TGCGCCAGCAGCCCGACTAGCGGGGGCTACAATGAGCAGTTCTTC. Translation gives CASSPTSGGYNEQFF.

This chain's CDR3 is CASSRDRAGNTIYF. CDR3 DNA: TGTGCCAGCAGCCGGGACAGGGCTGGAAACACCATATATTTT. The gene calls are TRBV6-5 and TRBJ1-3; 9 nucleotides match TRBD1. Germline V CDR1 and CDR2: MNHEY, SVGAGI. V lost 6 bases to trimming and J lost 2 bases; unmatched junction nucleotides: 2. The CDR3 loop spans 14 amino acids.

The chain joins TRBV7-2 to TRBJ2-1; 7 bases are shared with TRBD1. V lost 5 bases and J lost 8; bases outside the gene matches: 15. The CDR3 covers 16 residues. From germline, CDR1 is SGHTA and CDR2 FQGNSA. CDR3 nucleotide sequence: TGTGCCAGCAGCCCTCAGACAGGGAAGAAGTTCGATGAGCAGTTCTTC. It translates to CASSPQTGKKFDEQFF.

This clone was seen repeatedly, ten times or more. CDR3 protein: CARGGSGRAVDTQYF. CDR3 in DNA: TGTGCCCGGGGAGGGAGCGGGAGGGCAGTAGATACGCAGTATTTT. This rearrangement joins TRBV30 to TRBJ2-3; 10 bases line up with TRBD2. The CDR3 covers 15 residues. Germline V gives CDR1 GTSNPN, CDR2 SVGIG (reference sequence). The V segment lost 8 bases and the J segment 5 bases; nucleotides outside the gene matches: 13.